The rows below give T cell receptor beta chains drawn from one sample of a study of T-cell reconstitution after alpha-beta-depleted transplantation in children. TCRdb reprocessed the PCR reads with MiXCR, giving one entry per CDR3 protein. Of roughly 300,000 distinct CDR3 sequences in the sample, more than 9% were seen once. The sample in question was peripheral blood, obtained 180 days after TCRalphabeta/CD19-depleted stem cell transplant. Receptors originate from a male patient aged 2-15 years who had a stem cell transplant for chronic granulomatous disease, so the T cells may come from the graft donor. Both conserved end residues are part of each CDR3. The D gene is left open where the match is weak. The size of a clone is reported for some rows only, either as once, few or many, or as a class for expanded clones.

>TRBV28|TRBD2|many|TRBJ2-1
TGTGCCAGCTGGGGAGGGATCTACAATGAGCAGTTCTTC
CASWGGIYNEQFF
>TRBV29-1|TRBD2|many|TRBJ2-7
TGCAGCGTTGACGGGGGGGCCCAATACGAGCAGTACTTC
CSVDGGAQYEQYF
>TRBV14|TRBD2|few|TRBJ2-3
TGTGCCAGCAGCCAAGAGTTGCGGGGGGGCTCAGATACGCAGTATTTT
CASSQELRGGSDTQYF
>TRBV28|-|few|TRBJ1-1
TGTGCCAGCAGTTTAGGAGTGAAGGGGCTCTCAGGACCGGAAGCTTTCTTT
CASSLGVKGLSGPEAFF
>TRBV7-2|-|many|TRBJ2-7
TGTGCCAGCAGCTTCCCTCTGGAGGGGGGTGGTTTCTACGAGCAGTACTTC
CASSFPLEGGGFYEQYF
>TRBV12-3/TRBV12-4|-|many|TRBJ1-5
TGTGCCAGCAGTCTCTCCCTCTCTGGTACTAGCAATCAGCCCCAGCATTTT
CASSLSLSGTSNQPQHF
>TRBV20-1|-|many|TRBJ1-1
TGCAGTGCCAGATCTGAAGCTTTCTTT
CSARSEAFF
>TRBV13|-|many|TRBJ2-7
TGTGCCAGCAGCCTAGCGCCAGGGCTGGGTGAGCAGTACTTC
CASSLAPGLGEQYF
>TRBV6-2/TRBV6-3|-|many|TRBJ2-5
TGTGCCAGCAGTAACCATCAGGGCCTACAAGAGACCCAGTACTTC
CASSNHQGLQETQYF
>TRBV4-1|-|many|TRBJ2-2
TGCGCCAGCAGCCAAGCGAAACCGAACACCGGGGAGCTGTTTTTT
CASSQAKPNTGELFF
>TRBV28|-|many|TRBJ2-5
TGTGCCAGCAGTTTACCCTTACTAGAACAAGAGACCCAGTACTTC
CASSLPLLEQETQYF
>TRBV20-1|TRBD2|many|TRBJ2-7
TGCAGTGCTAGGGAAGGACTAGCGGGAGCGAGGGAGCAGTACTTC
CSAREGLAGAREQYF
>TRBV13|TRBD2|few|TRBJ2-3
TGTGCCAGCAGCTTAGGACGGGTAGAGGTGGCTTCGTTGCGGGAGGGCCGGTACACAGATACGCAGTATTTT
CASSLGRVEVASLREGRYTDTQYF
>TRBV20-1|TRBD2|-|TRBJ2-1
TGCTGTGCTCTCCAAACTAGCGGGAGCTACAATGAGCAGTTCTTC
CCALQTSGSYNEQFF
>TRBV30|-|few|TRBJ2-7
TGTGCCTGCCCACTCGACCGAGACCCCTACGAGCAGTACTTC
CACPLDRDPYEQYF
>TRBV27|TRBD1|many|TRBJ2-1
TGTGCCAGCAGGCCTACAGGGGGCGGGTACAATGAGCAGTTCTTC
CASRPTGGGYNEQFF
>TRBV4-2|TRBD2|many|TRBJ2-7
TGTGCCAGCAGCCAAGAAGGTAGCGGGGGCCCTACTTCCTACGAGCAGTACTTC
CASSQEGSGGPTSYEQYF
>TRBV7-2|-|many|TRBJ2-1
TGTGCCAGCAGCCCTATTGGTGAGCAGTTCTTC
CASSPIGEQFF
>TRBV20-1|-|many|TRBJ2-3
TGCAGTGATACGGGACCAAACACAGATACGCAGTATTTT
CSDTGPNTDTQYF
>TRBV7-8|-|few|TRBJ1-4
TGTGCCAGCAGCCCGATGACAGCGCCTAATGAAAAACTGTTTTTT
CASSPMTAPNEKLFF
>TRBV4-3|-|many|TRBJ2-6
TGCGCCAGCAGCCAAGATCCCCCCGGAAGCTCTGGGGCCAACGTCCTGACTTTC
CASSQDPPGSSGANVLTF
>TRBV20-1|TRBD1|many|TRBJ2-3
TGCAGTGCCCCGAGGGGCAACAGGGGGTACACAGATACGCAGTATTTT
CSAPRGNRGYTDTQYF
>TRBV7-2|-|many|TRBJ2-7
TGTGCCAGCAGTGCCTTGAGGGAGTCCTACGAGCAGTACTTC
CASSALRESYEQYF
>TRBV20-1|-|many|TRBJ2-7
TGCAGTGCTAGGATTAATACCTCACCGTACGAGCAGTACTTC
CSARINTSPYEQYF
>TRBV20-1|TRBD2|many|TRBJ2-3
TGCAGTGCTAGCGGGGGGGCAACAGATACGCAGTATTTT
CSASGGATDTQYF
>TRBV5-4|-|few|TRBJ2-5
TGTGCCAGCAGCCGGCAGGTGATCGAGACCCAGTACTTC
CASSRQVIETQYF
>TRBV7-2|TRBD2|-|TRBJ2-7
TGTGCCAGCAGCTTAGCTCGGACTAGCGGGAGCTCCTACGAGCAGTACTTC
CASSLARTSGSSYEQYF
>TRBV18|-|many|TRBJ1-1
TGTGCCAGCTCCTCGGGACGGAACACTGAAGCTTTCTTT
CASSSGRNTEAFF
>TRBV19|-|-|TRBJ1-2
TGTGCCAGTCGATCCGGACAGAAGTATGGCTACACCTTC
CASRSGQKYGYTF
>TRBV28|-|many|TRBJ2-7
TGTGCCAGCGGGGGAAGCTACGAGCAGTACTTC
CASGGSYEQYF
>TRBV4-3|-|many|TRBJ2-2
TGCGCCAGCAGCCAAGATCTTTTTCGAGGTCTTATCGCGAACACCGGGGAGCTGTTTTTT
CASSQDLFRGLIANTGELFF
>TRBV9|-|many|TRBJ1-1
TGTGCCAGCAGCTCGACAGCCTCGAACACTGAAGCTTTCTTT
CASSSTASNTEAFF
>TRBV29-1|TRBD1|many|TRBJ1-2
TGCAGCGTTGAGTCAGGGACAGATTATGGCTACACCTTC
CSVESGTDYGYTF
>TRBV5-5|-|many|TRBJ2-7
TGTGCCAGCAGCTCCTTCTACGGGTCCTACGAGCAGTACTTC
CASSSFYGSYEQYF
>TRBV20-1|TRBD1|many|TRBJ1-2
TGCAGTGCTAGAGAAGGACAGGGCTATGGCTACACCTTC
CSAREGQGYGYTF
>TRBV11-3|-|many|TRBJ2-2
TGTGCCAGCGCCGAGGGGGGCAGTACGAACACCGGGGAGCTGTTTTTT
CASAEGGSTNTGELFF
>TRBV9|TRBD2|many|TRBJ2-3
TGTGCCAGCAGCGTTCGACTAGCGGGAGCATCAGATACGCAGTATTTT
CASSVRLAGASDTQYF
>TRBV7-2|TRBD1|many|TRBJ1-3
TGTGCCAGCAGCTTAAACAGTGGGACAGTCTCTGGAAACACCATATATTTT
CASSLNSGTVSGNTIYF
>TRBV7-8|-|many|TRBJ2-5
TGTGCCAGCAGAACCCACAGGGGAGGGACCCAGTACTTC
CASRTHRGGTQYF
>TRBV27|-|many|TRBJ2-1
TGTGCCAGCATGAAATCGTGCGGAGAAGGGGACTTC
CASMKSCGEGDF
>TRBV18|TRBD1|few|TRBJ1-2
TGTGCCAGCTCACCGGGACAGGACTATGGCTACACCTTC
CASSPGQDYGYTF
>TRBV5-1|TRBD1|many|TRBJ1-2
TGCGCCAGCAGCCTCCCGGGACAGGGGGGCCGGGGCTACACCTTC
CASSLPGQGGRGYTF
>TRBV5-8|-|many|TRBJ1-2
TGTGCCAGCAGCTTTTCGGGGACCATTCTAGGTGGCTACACCTTC
CASSFSGTILGGYTF
>TRBV7-3|-|many|TRBJ2-5
TGTGCCAGCAGCCCCCGAGGACAGCAAGAGACCCAGTACTTC
CASSPRGQQETQYF
>TRBV20-1|TRBD2|few|TRBJ2-1
TGCAGTGCTCTTCCCCCCAGCGGGAGGGCCGCGGGTAATGAGCAGTTCTTC
CSALPPSGRAAGNEQFF
>TRBV7-3|TRBD1|many|TRBJ2-7
TGTGCCAGCAGCGGAACGGACAGGGGGCTTTCCTACGAGCAGTACTTC
CASSGTDRGLSYEQYF
>TRBV7-6|TRBD2|many|TRBJ2-1
TGTGCCACGAGCAGACTAGCGGGAGGGCCGATGGACAATGAGCAGTTCTTC
CATSRLAGGPMDNEQFF
>TRBV7-8|TRBD2|few|TRBJ2-3
TGTGCCAGCAGCTTAGAGAGCGGGAGGCCCACAGATACGCAGTATTTT
CASSLESGRPTDTQYF
>TRBV5-1|TRBD1|many|TRBJ2-3
TGCGCCAGCAGCTTGGTTGACAGGGCCACAGATACGCAGTATTTT
CASSLVDRATDTQYF